These 30 T cell receptor beta chains were all obtained from the same sample, sequenced in a study of T cell repertoires in cytomegalovirus infection. TCRdb re-called the reads with MiXCR, one entry per CDR3 protein. Of a few hundred thousand distinct CDR3 sequences listed, roughly 13% are singletons. The material sequenced was PBMCs. Every receptor here comes from a human donor in good health (CMV status not recorded). Some clones in this sample may be carry-over from other donors' samples.

The chain has TRBV15 and TRBJ1-2; the D is unclear. Germline V gives CDR1 LNHNV, CDR2 YYDKDF (reference sequence). Trimming left V 0 bases short and J 8 bases short, with 13 bases between. The CDR3 is made up of 14 amino acids. Here the CDR3 reads CATSRDRQQVGYTF. CDR3 DNA: TGTGCCACCAGCAGAGATCGGCAGCAGGTGGGCTACACCTTC. Based on the CDR3 plus reference TRBV15 and TRBJ1-2, the full variable domain is DAMVIQNPRYQVTQFGKPVTLSCSQTLNHNVMYWYQQKSSQAPKLLFHYYDKDFNNEADTPDNFQSRRPNTSFCFLDIRSPGLGDTAMYLCATSRDRQQVGYTFGSGTRLTVV.

The CDR3 bases are TGTGCCAGTAGTCCTCATCCTCCGACTAGCGGGAGTCCCTACAATGAGCAGTTCTTC. It specifies CASSPHPPTSGSPYNEQFF. The rearrangement links TRBV19 to TRBJ2-1, with 12 positions matching TRBD2. V trimming: 5 bases; J trimming: 2 bases; junction bases outside the gene matches: 13. In germline, CDR1 is LNHDA, CDR2 SQIVND (reference sequence). The CDR3 is 19 residues long.

In this sample, this clonotype turned up many times. The CDR3, as DNA: TGTGCCAGCAGTCCTCGGGACAGGGTTAATCATGAGCAGTTCTTC. It specifies CASSPRDRVNHEQFF. The chain recombines TRBV6-6 with TRBJ2-1, with 9 bases aligning to TRBD1. There are 15 residues in the CDR3. With 5 bases clipped from V and 8 bases from J, the junction kept 10 bases outside the gene matches. The germline V gene has CDR1 MNHNY and CDR2 SVGAGI (reference sequence).

Concerning this clonotype: Since a much larger clone is just one base distant, this may be a read error. The chain couples TRBV5-4 to TRBJ2-3; the D gene is possibly TRBD2 (6 bases). Germline-derived CDR1 and CDR2 are SGHNT and YYREEE (reference sequence). Deletions cut 3 bases from V and 2 bases from J, with 10 bases between. This CDR3 comprises 14 residues. As DNA, the CDR3 is TGTGCCAGCAGCTCCCGGGACTTCACAGATACGCAGTATTTT. As protein: CASSSRDFTDTQYF.

This clonotype has more than one count but fewer than ten. The chain links TRBV20-1 to TRBJ1-5; D is uncertain. CDR1 and CDR2 (germline): DFQATT, SNEGSKA (reference sequence). CDR3 length: 12 amino acids. Trimming removed 0 bases from V and 6 bases from J, with 6 bases in between. DNA of the CDR3: TGCAGTGCTAGAGACGGTAGTCAGCCCCAGCATTTT. It is translated as CSARDGSQPQHF.

The chain carries TRBV9 and TRBJ2-5, with D unclear. CDR1 SGDLS and CDR2 YYNGEE come from the germline V gene. Trimming removed 0 bases from V and 5 bases from J, with 17 bases in between. CDR3 length: 16 amino acids. In DNA, the CDR3 is TGTGCCAGCAGCGTAGGAGTGTCCCCCCGTACGGAGACCCAGTACTTC. Translated: CASSVGVSPRTETQYF.

In its sample, this clonotype was seen many times. The CDR3, as DNA: TGTGCCAGCAGCTTAGTCGGGACAGACTCCTACGAGCAGTACTTC. Encoded protein: CASSLVGTDSYEQYF. The V call is TRBV7-2, the J call TRBJ2-7; 7 bases map to TRBD1. Germline-derived CDR1 and CDR2 are SGHTA and FQGNSA. The CDR3 spans 15 residues. The ends lost 1 base at V and 0 bases at J; junction bases unmatched: 3.

This rearrangement joins TRBV19 to TRBJ2-4; 10 positions match TRBD1. Germline V gene lookup returns CDR1 LNHDA and CDR2 SQIVND (reference sequence). V shed 9 bases, J shed 0 bases, and the junction held 8 bases outside the gene matches. The CDR3 sequence is 16 residues long. CDR3 sequence: CARRAGTGEAKNIQYF. Written as DNA, the CDR3 is TGTGCCAGAAGAGCGGGGACAGGGGAAGCCAAAAACATTCAGTACTTC. Supplemented by reference TRBV19 and TRBJ2-4, the full variable domain reads DGGITQSPKYLFRKEGQNVTLSCEQNLNHDAMYWYRQDPGQGLRLIYYSQIVNDFQKGDIAEGYSVSREKKESFPLTVTSAQKNPTAFYLCARRAGTGEAKNIQYFGAGTRLSVL.

In its sample, this clonotype was seen a few times. The chain joins TRBV24-1 to TRBJ2-1, with D possibly being TRBD1 (6 bases). CDR3 size: 16 residues. Trimming removed 3 bases from V and 3 bases from J, with 14 bases in between. CDR1 KGHDR and CDR2 SFDVKD come from the germline V gene. The CDR3: CATSDRTGTIYNEQFF. CDR3 DNA sequence: TGTGCCACCAGTGATCGTACCGGGACAATCTACAATGAGCAGTTCTTC.

CDR3 bases: TGTGCCAGCAGTTTACGAAATAATGAAAAACTGTTTTTT. It translates to CASSLRNNEKLFF. The gene calls are TRBV28 and TRBJ1-4, with D hard to call. Trimming left V 2 bases short and J 4 bases short, with 5 bases between. Germline V lookup: CDR1 MDHEN, CDR2 SYDVKM. The CDR3 is 13 residues long. The full variable domain, rest sourced from reference TRBV28 and TRBJ1-4, is DVKVTQSSRYLVKRTGEKVFLECVQDMDHENMFWYRQDPGLGLRLIYFSYDVKMKEKGDIPEGYSVSREKKERFSLILESASTNQTSMYLCASSLRNNEKLFFGSGTQLSVL.

The chain recombines TRBV13 with TRBJ1-1, with D unclear. Between the trimmed V and J ends, which lost 5 bases and 1 base, there was a span of 14 bases. Germline CDR1 and CDR2: PRHDT and FYEKMQ (reference sequence). This CDR3 is 15 amino acids long. The CDR3 bases are TGTGCCAGCAGCCCTCGACACGGTCAGAACACTGAAGCTTTCTTT. It encodes CASSPRHGQNTEAFF.

In regard to this clonotype: A much larger clonotype is one base distant, so this may be a read error. Without the conserved terminal phenylalanine or tryptophan, this CDR3 likely stems from a read error. The rearrangement uses TRBV7-9 and TRBJ2-2; D remains unclear. This CDR3 spans 12 amino acids. Trimming stripped 3 bases from V and 6 bases from J, with 5 bases between. The germline CDR1 and CDR2 sequences are SEHNR and FQNEAQ (reference sequence). The CDR3 sequence is CASSFNPGELFV. CDR3 coding DNA: TGTGCCAGCAGCTTCAATCCCGGGGAGCTGTTTGTT.

This clonotype was observed many times. CDR3 sequence reads: CASSSGIDENTQYF. The CDR3 DNA sequence: TGTGCCAGCAGCTCGGGGATTGACGAGAATACGCAGTATTTT. The rearrangement links TRBV7-7 to TRBJ2-3; TRBD2 might be the D (5 bases). Trimming left V 4 bases short and J 7 bases short, with 15 bases between. CDR3 size: 14 residues. Germline assignment: CDR1 SSHAT and CDR2 FNYEAQ (reference sequence).

V and J are TRBV20-1 and TRBJ2-7, with a weak D call TRBD1 (6 bases). Trimming left V 6 bases short and J 0 bases short, with 12 bases between. The CDR3 is 13 residues long. Germline V gene sequence: CDR1 DFQATT, CDR2 SNEGSKA (reference sequence). The CDR3 spells CSAPDRVSYEQYF. As DNA, the CDR3 is TGCAGTGCGCCGGACAGAGTCTCCTACGAGCAGTACTTC.

This clonotype has a count of ten or more. The chain combines TRBV28 with TRBJ1-5; the D gene is possibly TRBD1 (5 bases). CDR1 and CDR2 (germline): MDHEN, SYDVKM. The V and J ends lost 8 bases and 0 bases respectively, with 14 bases between them. There are 15 residues in the CDR3. This CDR3 is CASALLQVSNQPQHF. The CDR3 nucleotides read TGTGCCAGCGCCCTATTACAGGTTAGCAATCAGCCCCAGCATTTT. The variable domain in full, with the rest retrieved from reference TRBV28 and TRBJ1-5, is DVKVTQSSRYLVKRTGEKVFLECVQDMDHENMFWYRQDPGLGLRLIYFSYDVKMKEKGDIPEGYSVSREKKERFSLILESASTNQTSMYLCASALLQVSNQPQHFGDGTRLSIL.

This sequence joins TRBV29-1 and TRBJ1-1; D is possibly TRBD1 (5 bases). This CDR3 region has 13 residues. Germline CDR1 reads SQVTM; CDR2 reads ANQGSEA. V lost 5 bases to trimming and J lost 0 bases, with 10 bases between them. CDR3 in amino acids: CSVRSGMNTEAFF. The CDR3 nucleotides are TGCAGCGTTCGATCAGGGATGAACACTGAAGCTTTCTTT.

CDR3 amino acids: CSAQGGQTQYF. DNA of the CDR3: TGCAGTGCGCAGGGGGGACAGACCCAGTACTTC. The chain recombines TRBV20-1 with TRBJ2-5, with a possible D match to TRBD1 (7 bases). This CDR3 is built from 11 residues. V gave up 6 bases and J gave up 6 bases, with 11 bases separating them. Germline CDR1 DFQATT, CDR2 SNEGSKA (reference sequence).

There are many counts of this clonotype. The CDR3 protein is CASSLYQHTEAFF. CDR3 bases: TGTGCCAGCAGCTTATACCAGCACACTGAAGCTTTCTTT. V is TRBV7-2 and J is TRBJ1-1; D ambiguous. This CDR3 comprises 13 residues. Trimming took off 2 bases at V and 3 bases at J, with 7 bases between the two ends. Per germline, CDR1 SGHTA and CDR2 FQGNSA.

The chain has TRBV14 and TRBJ2-3; 9 bases map to TRBD1. This CDR3 region has 17 residues. The V gene end was trimmed by 1 base and the J gene end by 0 bases; junction bases not matched to a gene: 5. The germline CDR1 and CDR2 sequences are SGHDN and FVKESK. DNA of the CDR3: TGTGCCAGCAGCCAAGGACCCGGACAGGGGAGCACAGATACGCAGTATTTT. Translation: CASSQGPGQGSTDTQYF.

This clonotype has a handful of counts. The V gene is TRBV20-1, the J gene TRBJ1-4, with 8 bases that match TRBD1. The germline CDR1 and CDR2 sequences are DFQATT and SNEGSKA (reference sequence). V lost 4 bases to trimming and J lost 10 bases; unmatched junction nucleotides: 11. This CDR3 contains 14 residues. The CDR3 here is CSATQGVIIGKLFF. The CDR3 region has the DNA TGCAGTGCTACACAGGGGGTGATCATAGGAAAACTGTTTTTT.

This clonotype was seen a few times. The chain combines TRBV18 with TRBJ1-5; the D is unclear. Germline lookup yields CDR1 KGHSH and CDR2 LQKENI. Trimming removed 2 bases at V and 3 bases at J, with 8 bases between. The CDR3 is 14 amino acids. The CDR3 DNA follows: TGTGCCAGCTCACCAGGGATAGACAATCAGCCCCAGCATTTT. It translates to CASSPGIDNQPQHF.

The table lists this clonotype with many counts. J is TRBJ1-1 and V is TRBV7-2; possible D gene TRBD1, 5 bases. The CDR3 consists of 16 residues. The germline CDR1 and CDR2 sequences are SGHTA and FQGNSA. Trimming pared 6 bases from V and 7 bases from J, leaving 24 bases between. The CDR3 bases are TGTGCCAGCAGTACCACAGGCCGTACGGCCCGTGGTGAAGCTTTCTTT. Translated, it gives CASSTTGRTARGEAFF.

There are a few counts of this clonotype. This chain connects TRBV6-2 or TRBV6-3 to TRBJ1-2, with no clear D. The CDR3 runs to 14 residues. CDR1 is MNHEY, CDR2 SVGEGT, per germline. V was shortened by 4 bases and J by 4 bases, with 13 bases between the two germline ends. DNA of the CDR3: TGTGCCAGCAGTTCAGGATCCCGGGGCTATGGCTACACCTTC. Translation: CASSSGSRGYGYTF.

In its sample, this clonotype was seen a few times. The gene calls are TRBV10-2 and TRBJ1-1; 8 bases match TRBD1. Germline trimming cut 4 bases from V and 0 bases from J; bases unmatched to any gene: 4. The CDR3 totals 15 residues. Looked up from germline, CDR1 is WSHSY and CDR2 is SAAADI. The chain's CDR3 is CASSVTGGLNTEAFF. CDR3 nucleotides: TGCGCCAGCAGTGTTACAGGGGGACTGAACACTGAAGCTTTCTTT.

This clonotype was recorded a few times. This chain connects TRBV2 to TRBJ2-5, with TRBD1 as a possible D gene (7 bases). CDR3 length: 12 amino acids. Looked up from germline, CDR1 is SNHLY and CDR2 is FYNNEI. V lost 7 bases to trimming and J lost 5 bases, with 11 bases between them. The CDR3 here is CASNSGGETQYF. The DNA of the CDR3 is TGTGCCAGCAATTCAGGGGGGGAGACCCAGTACTTC.

This clonotype turned up a few times. V and J are TRBV5-1 and TRBJ1-1, with D possibly TRBD1 on 5 matching bases. The CDR3 runs 16 residues. Germline V gene sequence: CDR1 SGHRS, CDR2 YFSETQ. Trimming pared 0 bases from V and 1 base from J, leaving 13 bases between. This chain's CDR3 is CASSLGEFRANTEAFF. The DNA of the CDR3 is TGCGCCAGCAGCTTGGGAGAATTCAGGGCGAACACTGAAGCTTTCTTT.

Ten or more counts support this clonotype. The genes are TRBV28 and TRBJ1-2; 7 bases fit TRBD1. CDR1 is MDHEN, CDR2 SYDVKM, per germline. The CDR3 consists of 12 residues. J lost 9 bases, V lost 7 bases, and 8 bases had no gene match. The CDR3 nucleotides are TGTGCCAGCAACGACAGGGTCGCGAGCTACACCTTC. Translated, it gives CASNDRVASYTF.

This clonotype was counted ten times or more. This chain links TRBV4-2 with TRBJ2-1, with D perhaps TRBD2 (5 bases). In germline, CDR1 is LGHNA, CDR2 YNFKEQ. The germline V and J ends were trimmed by 1 base and 0 bases, with 13 bases remaining between them. This CDR3 has 17 amino acids. CDR3: CASSQVSSGSSYNEQFF. CDR3 in DNA: TGTGCCAGCAGCCAAGTGTCCAGCGGAAGCTCCTACAATGAGCAGTTCTTC.

This rearrangement joins TRBV15 to TRBJ2-6; the D gene is possibly TRBD1 (6 bases). The CDR3 has 16 residues. The germline V and J ends were trimmed by 3 bases and 0 bases, with 9 bases remaining between them. Germline CDR1 reads LNHNV; CDR2 reads YYDKDF (reference sequence). The DNA of the CDR3 is TGTGCCACCAGCAGGGACAGCTACTCTGGGGCCAACGTCCTGACTTTC. Its translation: CATSRDSYSGANVLTF. Variable domain in full (rest from reference TRBV15 and TRBJ2-6): DAMVIQNPRYQVTQFGKPVTLSCSQTLNHNVMYWYQQKSSQAPKLLFHYYDKDFNNEADTPDNFQSRRPNTSFCFLDIRSPGLGDTAMYLCATSRDSYSGANVLTFGAGSRLTVL.

This clonotype was seen at least ten times. The chain joins TRBV4-1 to TRBJ2-7; 7 bases fit TRBD2. The CDR3 is made up of 13 amino acids. The germline CDR1 and CDR2 sequences are MGHRA and YSYEKL. J gave up 6 bases and V 1 base, and 3 bases lay outside the gene matches. CDR3 DNA: TGCGCCAGCAGCCAAGCCCGGGGGGTCGAGCAGTACTTC. It specifies CASSQARGVEQYF.